The present entry profiles one T cell receptor (beta chain) with its context. Profiled with immunoSEQ multiplex PCR; TCRdb holds only in-frame clones, not every one. The sample has 160,000 or so clones; around 90% are singletons. This specimen belongs to a study of T cell responses to AZD1222 COVID-19 vaccine. CDR3 length: 19 amino acids. CDR1 and CDR2 (germline): SEHNR, FQNEAQ (reference sequence). J gave up 6 bases and V 0 bases, and 19 bases lay outside the gene matches. This clonotype was obtained from an adult in good health. The chain is built from TRBV7-9 and TRBJ1-2; 7 bases are a match to TRBD1. Material: peripheral blood, obtained on day 0 of AZD1222 vaccination. CDR3: CASSLAPLGAGQSRNGYTF. The CDR3 nucleotides are TGTGCCAGCAGCTTAGCCCCCTTGGGAGCGGGACAGAGTAGAAATGGCTACACCTTC.